This T cell receptor beta chain was profiled in a study of T cells after yellow fever vaccination. CDR3 size: 12 residues. With 4 bases removed from V and 0 bases from J, the gap between germline ends came to 6 bases. Per the germline V gene, CDR1 is SQVTM and CDR2 is ANQGSEA. TCRdb processed the 5' RACE reads anew with MiXCR; each CDR3 protein has one entry. The sample contains more than 450,000 distinct CDR3 sequences, just over 20% of which appear only once. The V and J genes are TRBV29-1 and TRBJ2-5; D uncertain. The sample was PBMCs, taken roughly 20 days after the first yellow fever vaccination. This TCR derives from a man between 18 and 35 years old who received the YFV17D yellow fever vaccine. CDR3 bases: TGCAGCGTTGGACTGTACCAAGAGACCCAGTACTTC. Translated, it gives CSVGLYQETQYF.